One sample yielded the 29 T cell receptor beta chains listed below, sequenced in a study of T cell responses to AZD1222 COVID-19 vaccine. Libraries were prepared by immunoSEQ multiplex PCR; TCRdb keeps only in-frame clonotypes and omits some of them. The sample has 60,000 to 70,000 clones; approximately 85% are singletons. This sample comprised peripheral blood, obtained on day 0 of AZD1222 vaccination. The receptor set was obtained from an adult in good health.

V gene TRBV7-3 combines with J gene TRBJ2-3; 9 bases match TRBD2. The germline gives CDR1 SGHTA, CDR2 FQGTGA. This CDR3 is built from 15 residues. V shed 5 bases, J shed 3 bases, and the junction held 6 bases outside the gene matches. The DNA of the CDR3 is TGTGCCAGCAGCAATGGTGCGGGGGGGACAGATACGCAGTATTTT. It translates to CASSNGAGGTDTQYF. The variable domain in full, with the rest retrieved from reference TRBV7-3 and TRBJ2-3, is GAGVSQTPSNKVTEKGKYVELRCDPISGHTALYWYRQSLGQGPEFLIYFQGTGAADDSGLPNDRFFAVRPEGSVSTLKIQRTERGDSAVYLCASSNGAGGTDTQYFGPGTRLTVL.

The CDR3: CASSRWHRDREDTDTQYF. The CDR3 coding sequence is TGCGCCAGCAGTAGATGGCACCGGGACAGAGAAGACACAGATACGCAGTATTTT. The rearrangement uses TRBV10-1 and TRBJ2-3, with 7 positions matching TRBD1. The CDR3 runs 18 residues. The trim removed 5 bases at V and 2 bases at J, leaving 16 bases unmatched. Germline V gene sequence: CDR1 WNHNN, CDR2 SYGVQD (reference sequence).

The rearrangement joins TRBV18 to TRBJ2-1; 11 bases align to TRBD1. Germline-derived CDR1 and CDR2 are KGHSH and LQKENI. The V gene end was trimmed by 3 bases and the J gene end by 6 bases; junction bases not matched to a gene: 4. The length of the CDR3 is 15 residues. The CDR3, as DNA: TGTGCCAGCTCACCGCCGGGACAGGGGGGCAATGAGCAGTTCTTC. It codes for CASSPPGQGGNEQFF.

The chain is built from TRBV9 and TRBJ2-1; 8 nucleotides line up with TRBD1. CDR3 length: 15 amino acids. Germline lookup yields CDR1 SGDLS and CDR2 YYNGEE. J lost 4 bases, V lost 0 bases, and 3 bases had no gene match. In nucleotides, the CDR3 is TGTGCCAGCAGCGTAGGGCAGGGGGCGTACAATGAGCAGTTCTTC. Translating gives CASSVGQGAYNEQFF.

Here the CDR3 reads CASSKETGGSSGANVLTF. The CDR3 nucleotides are TGTGCCAGCAGCAAAGAGACAGGGGGCAGCTCTGGGGCCAACGTCCTGACTTTC. The chain links TRBV21-1 to TRBJ2-6; the table assigns TRBD1, which was not confirmed against the DNA. TRBV21-1 is listed as a pseudogene. The CDR3 loop spans 18 amino acids.

Regarding this clone: A read error may account for a junction end that differs from germline. The J gene is TRBJ2-7, the V gene TRBV5-1, with D unclear. Germline assignment: CDR1 SGHRS and CDR2 YFSETQ. The CDR3 loop spans 12 amino acids. The CDR3 DNA follows: TGCGCCAGCAGCTTGGATGGGGAAACCCGAGTTTTC. Protein product: CASSLDGETRVF.

The V call is TRBV6-4, the J call TRBJ2-2; the match to TRBD2 covers 10 bases. Germline CDR1 is MRHNA and CDR2 is SNTAGT. The V gene end was trimmed by 7 bases and the J gene end by 5 bases; junction bases not matched to a gene: 7. The CDR3 runs to 15 residues. The CDR3 nucleotides are TGTGCCAGCATCAGCGGGGGGGCCTCAACCGGGGAGCTGTTTTTT. Translated, it gives CASISGGASTGELFF.

This sequence joins TRBV7-9 and TRBJ2-5; 8 nucleotides match TRBD1. Germline values: CDR1 SEHNR, CDR2 FQNEAQ (reference sequence). This CDR3 comprises 18 residues. With 2 bases clipped from V and 2 bases from J, the junction kept 13 bases outside the gene matches. The CDR3: CASSLSGGASRLQETQYF. For the CDR3, the DNA is TGTGCCAGCAGCTTATCAGGGGGCGCATCCAGACTTCAAGAGACCCAGTACTTC. Full variable domain (missing parts from reference TRBV7-9 and TRBJ2-5): DTGVSQNPRHKITKRGQNVTFRCDPISEHNRLYWYRQTLGQGPEFLTYFQNEAQLEKSRLLSDRFSAERPKGSFSTLEIQRTEQGDSAMYLCASSLSGGASRLQETQYFGPGTRLLVL.

A few counts support this clone. This chain connects TRBV5-4 to TRBJ1-1, with D tentatively TRBD1 (6 bases). Deletions cut 3 bases from V and 5 bases from J, with 17 bases between. Germline values: CDR1 SGHNT, CDR2 YYREEE (reference sequence). The CDR3 is 15 residues long. CDR3 amino acids: CASSSIGQSKTEAFF. In DNA form, the CDR3 reads TGTGCCAGCAGCTCCATCGGACAGAGCAAGACTGAAGCTTTCTTT.

This chain joins TRBV11-3 and TRBJ2-6; D might be TRBD2 (5 bases). The CDR3 has 13 residues. The V end was cut by 8 bases, the J end by 4 bases, with 9 bases between. Germline lookup yields CDR1 SGHNT and CDR2 YENEEA. DNA of the CDR3: TGTGCCAGCCCCGGAGGCGGGGCCAACGTCCTGACTTTC. It yields the protein CASPGGGANVLTF. The entire variable domain, with the rest obtained from reference TRBV11-3 and TRBJ2-6, is as follows: EAGVVQSPRYKIIEKKQPVAFWCNPISGHNTLYWYLQNLGQGPELLIRYENEEAVDDSQLPKDRFSAERLKGVDSTLKIQPAELGDSAVYLCASPGGGANVLTFGAGSRLTVL.

J is TRBJ2-7 and V is TRBV7-8; D perhaps matches TRBD1 (6 bases). V shed 5 bases and J shed 4 bases, with 18 bases lying between them. The germline V gene has CDR1 SGHVS and CDR2 FQNEAQ. CDR3 length equals 15 residues. CDR3 sequence reads: CASSPLRGHPYEQYF. CDR3 bases: TGTGCCAGCAGCCCACTGAGGGGACACCCGTACGAGCAGTACTTC.

The chain employs TRBV2 and TRBJ2-3; TRBD2 aligns across 9 bases. This CDR3 is 16 amino acids long. The V and J ends lost 6 bases and 2 bases, in that order; junction bases with no gene match: 9. Germline V CDR1 and CDR2: SNHLY, FYNNEI. CDR3 sequence: CASRESAGGFTDTQYF. For the CDR3, the DNA is TGTGCCAGCAGGGAGAGTGCGGGGGGGTTCACAGATACGCAGTATTTT.

This clone appeared a single time. The chain has TRBV2 and TRBJ2-5, with 8 bases aligning to TRBD1. The length of the CDR3 is 14 residues. The junction had 7 bases not matched to a gene; V was cut back by 5 bases and J by 5 bases. The germline V gene encodes CDR1 SNHLY and CDR2 FYNNEI. This CDR3 reads CASSRNRGRETQYF. DNA for the CDR3: TGTGCCAGCAGTAGAAACAGGGGGAGGGAGACCCAGTACTTC.

The chain combines TRBV15 with TRBJ1-5; D gene ambiguous. Germline CDR1 reads LNHNV; CDR2 reads YYDKDF (reference sequence). The V and J ends lost 4 bases and 0 bases respectively, with 31 bases between them. The CDR3 sequence is 22 residues long. Here the CDR3 reads CATSNRRLGPSTHYYSNQPQHF. The CDR3 nucleotides are TGTGCCACCAGCAATAGACGTTTAGGACCCTCGACTCATTATTATAGCAATCAGCCCCAGCATTTT.

V and J are TRBV28 and TRBJ1-2; D is perhaps TRBD1 (5 bases). The germline CDR1 and CDR2 sequences are MDHEN and SYDVKM. The CDR3 contains 14 residues. V lost 2 bases and J lost 8, with 15 bases in between. CDR3 in amino acids: CASSLAGFQGGYTF. For the CDR3, the DNA is TGTGCCAGCAGTTTAGCAGGGTTTCAAGGCGGCTACACCTTC.

The chain employs TRBV30 and TRBJ2-7, with unresolved D. CDR1 and CDR2 (germline): GTSNPN, SVGIG (reference sequence). The length of the CDR3 is 13 residues. Between the trimmed V and J ends, which lost 3 bases and 2 bases, there was a span of 11 bases. In DNA, the CDR3 is TGTGCCTGGAGCCGTGACATCGCCTACGAGCAGTACTTC. Translated: CAWSRDIAYEQYF.

This clone was seen a few times. The chain has TRBV2 and TRBJ2-7; TRBD2 matches at 9 bases. V shed 1 base and J 3 bases; nucleotides not matched to a gene: 16. The CDR3 is 19 residues long. In germline, CDR1 is SNHLY, CDR2 FYNNEI. The CDR3 loop is CASSEDVGLAGVIYYEQYF. The CDR3 DNA sequence: TGTGCCAGCAGTGAAGATGTGGGGTTAGCGGGGGTGATCTACTACGAGCAGTACTTC.

This CDR3 reads CASSPASNQPQHF. The DNA of the CDR3 is TGTGCCAGTAGTCCCGCCAGCAATCAGCCCCAGCATTTT. This rearrangement joins TRBV19 to TRBJ1-5, with D unresolved. Germline loops: CDR1 LNHDA, CDR2 SQIVND (reference sequence). This CDR3 is built from 13 residues. V lost 5 bases to trimming and J lost 1 base, with 6 bases between them.

Only one count was recorded for this clone. The chain has TRBV4-1 and TRBJ2-7; 7 positions agree with TRBD2. Trimming cost V 2 bases and J 5 bases; bases outside gene matches: 3. There are 13 residues in the CDR3. CDR1 and CDR2 (germline): MGHRA, YSYEKL. The CDR3 coding sequence is TGCGCCAGCAGCCAACGTCTAGCGGACGAGCAGTACTTC. Translation gives CASSQRLADEQYF.

The rearrangement uses TRBV11-3 and TRBJ2-6, with D perhaps matching TRBD1 or TRBD2 (5 bases each). Germline loops: CDR1 SGHNT, CDR2 YENEEA. V was trimmed by 5 bases and J by 0 bases, leaving 23 bases between them. There are 20 residues in the CDR3. As DNA, the CDR3 is TGTGCCAGCAGCCCCCTCCGGGGCGTAAGGGAGCTCTCTGGGGCCAACGTCCTGACTTTC. Encoded protein: CASSPLRGVRELSGANVLTF. Full variable domain (missing parts from reference TRBV11-3 and TRBJ2-6): EAGVVQSPRYKIIEKKQPVAFWCNPISGHNTLYWYLQNLGQGPELLIRYENEEAVDDSQLPKDRFSAERLKGVDSTLKIQPAELGDSAVYLCASSPLRGVRELSGANVLTFGAGSRLTVL.

The chain is built from TRBV11-3 and TRBJ1-2; TRBD1 agrees at 7 bases. This CDR3 is built from 13 residues. The ends lost 5 bases at V and 8 bases at J; junction bases unmatched: 8. Germline V gives CDR1 SGHNT, CDR2 YENEEA. The CDR3 reads CASSRDSDGGYTF. The CDR3 bases are TGTGCCAGCAGCAGGGACAGCGACGGGGGCTACACCTTC.

The V and J genes are TRBV7-9 and TRBJ1-5, with D perhaps TRBD1 (5 bases). The V end was cut by 6 bases, the J end by 5 bases, with 11 bases between. Germline-derived CDR1 and CDR2 are SEHNR and FQNEAQ (reference sequence). This CDR3 is built from 13 residues. In DNA form, the CDR3 reads TGTGCCAGCAGTTTCCAGGGTGATCAGCCCCAGCATTTT. The encoded protein is CASSFQGDQPQHF.

This chain's CDR3 is CAISSGTGGENSPLHF. In nucleotides, the CDR3 is TGTGCCATCAGTTCCGGGACAGGGGGCGAGAATTCACCCCTCCACTTT. The V call is TRBV10-3, the J call TRBJ1-6; 12 bases line up with TRBD1. J was trimmed by 7 bases and V by 5 bases; bases with no gene match: 6. Germline V gene sequence: CDR1 ENHRY, CDR2 SYGVKD. This CDR3 comprises 16 residues.

This sequence joins TRBV11-3 and TRBJ2-3; no firm D call. V lost 3 bases and J lost 2, with 9 bases in between. The CDR3 length is 14 residues. CDR1 SGHNT and CDR2 YENEEA come from the germline V gene. Here the CDR3 DNA reads TGTGCCAGCAGCTTGTCCAGGCCCACAGATACGCAGTATTTT. Amino acid sequence: CASSLSRPTDTQYF.

This clone was seen repeatedly, ten times or more. The chain combines TRBV7-2 with TRBJ2-5; TRBD1 aligns across 8 bases. The CDR3 contains 14 residues. CDR1 and CDR2 (germline): SGHTA, FQGNSA. The J segment lost 6 bases and the V segment lost 5 bases, leaving 8 bases of the junction unmatched. The CDR3 spells CASSHARDRQTQYF. The CDR3 bases are TGTGCCAGCAGCCACGCCCGGGACAGGCAGACCCAGTACTTC.

Only one count was recorded for this clone. The rearrangement uses TRBV4-2 and TRBJ1-3; D might be TRBD1 (5 bases). This CDR3 region has 16 residues. Germline CDR1 is LGHNA and CDR2 is YNFKEQ. V lost 0 bases and J lost 0, with 9 bases in between. In DNA form, the CDR3 reads TGTGCCAGCAGCCAAGATGGGCAGGGCTCTGGAAACACCATATATTTT. Amino acids: CASSQDGQGSGNTIYF.

This clone was recorded only once. V usage is TRBV5-1 and J usage is TRBJ2-7; the match to TRBD1 covers 8 bases. CDR3 length equals 15 residues. With 2 bases clipped from V and 0 bases from J, the junction kept 4 bases outside the gene matches. From germline, CDR1 is SGHRS and CDR2 YFSETQ. The CDR3 nucleotides read TGCGCCAGCAGCTTACAGGGGGGAAACTCCTACGAGCAGTACTTC. Translation: CASSLQGGNSYEQYF.

The chain joins TRBV12-3 or TRBV12-4 to TRBJ2-1; D remains unclear. The V and J ends lost 5 bases and 4 bases respectively, with 6 bases between them. The CDR3 runs to 12 residues. The CDR3, as DNA: TGTGCCAGCAGTCCACAGTACAATGAGCAGTTCTTC. Amino acids: CASSPQYNEQFF.

The chain carries TRBV16 and TRBJ2-7; D unresolved. The CDR3 consists of 14 residues. Germline V gives CDR1 KGHSY, CDR2 FQNENV. V gave up 6 bases and J gave up 2 bases, with 14 bases separating them. This CDR3 is CASSQVRTAYEQYF. Here the CDR3 DNA reads TGTGCCAGCAGTCAGGTGAGGACGGCCTACGAGCAGTACTTC.